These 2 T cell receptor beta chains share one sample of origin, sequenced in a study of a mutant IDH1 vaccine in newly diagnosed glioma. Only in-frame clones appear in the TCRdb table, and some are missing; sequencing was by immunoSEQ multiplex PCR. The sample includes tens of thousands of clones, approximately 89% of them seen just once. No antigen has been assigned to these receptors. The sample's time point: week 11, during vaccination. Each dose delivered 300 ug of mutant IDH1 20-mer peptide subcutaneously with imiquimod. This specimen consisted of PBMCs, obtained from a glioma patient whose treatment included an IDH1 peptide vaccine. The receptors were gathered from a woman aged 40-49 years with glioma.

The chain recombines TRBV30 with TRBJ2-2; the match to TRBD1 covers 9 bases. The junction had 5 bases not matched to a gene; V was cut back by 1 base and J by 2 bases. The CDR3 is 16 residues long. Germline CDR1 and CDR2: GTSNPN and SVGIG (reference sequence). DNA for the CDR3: TGTGCCTGGAGTGGGGGGACAGGGACCAACACCGGGGAGCTGTTTTTT. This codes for CAWSGGTGTNTGELFF. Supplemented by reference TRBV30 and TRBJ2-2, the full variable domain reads SQTIHQWPATLVQPVGSPLSLECTVEGTSNPNLYWYRQAAGRGLQLLFYSVGIGQISSEVPQNLSASRPQDRQFILSSKKLLLSDSGFYLCAWSGGTGTNTGELFFGEGSRLTVL.

In DNA, the CDR3 is TGTGCCAGCAGCTCCCCCTCCGGGACTAGCGGGGGGGCGACAGATACGCAGTATTTT. Translated: CASSSPSGTSGGATDTQYF. The chain recombines TRBV7-2 with TRBJ2-3, with 16 bases lining up with TRBD2. Germline trimming cut 4 bases from V and 3 bases from J; bases unmatched to any gene: 10. CDR1 and CDR2 (germline): SGHTA, FQGNSA. The CDR3 extends over 19 amino acids. Looking up the rest from reference TRBV7-2 and TRBJ2-3 gives the full variable domain: GAGVSQSPSNKVTEKGKDVELRCDPISGHTALYWYRQSLGQGLEFLIYFQGNSAPDKSGLPSDRFSAERTGGSVSTLTIQRTQQEDSAVYLCASSSPSGTSGGATDTQYFGPGTRLTVL.